The sequence of this T cell receptor beta chain was determined in a study of blood T cell repertoires in COVID-19. The overall study: COVID-19 samples from acute and convalescent phases originated in the United States, Italy and Spain. PBMCs, B-cell-depleted T cells, or T cells provided the cDNA or gDNA that made up the material.

The V end lost 5 bases, the J end lost 6 bases, and 13 bases lay between the germline ends. The CDR3 runs to 13 residues. CDR1 is MNHEY and CDR2 is SVGAGI in the germline V gene. Original processing methods: For nucleated cells, counts were estimated from reference gene primer amplification. Sequencing used immunoSEQ multiplex PCR; TCRdb keeps in-frame clones, though not all of them. From that table come the V and J calls and clone size; the DNA was used to work out D and trimming. The table shows under 300,000 clones, with about four fifths occurring only once. Sample: peripheral blood. The chain employs TRBV6-5 and TRBJ1-1, with D unresolved. The TCR was taken from a woman aged 55-70 years with active or convalescent COVID-19. CDR3 nucleotides: TGTGCCAGCAGTCGCGACCCAGAGGCTGAAGCTTTCTTT. It yields the protein CASSRDPEAEAFF.